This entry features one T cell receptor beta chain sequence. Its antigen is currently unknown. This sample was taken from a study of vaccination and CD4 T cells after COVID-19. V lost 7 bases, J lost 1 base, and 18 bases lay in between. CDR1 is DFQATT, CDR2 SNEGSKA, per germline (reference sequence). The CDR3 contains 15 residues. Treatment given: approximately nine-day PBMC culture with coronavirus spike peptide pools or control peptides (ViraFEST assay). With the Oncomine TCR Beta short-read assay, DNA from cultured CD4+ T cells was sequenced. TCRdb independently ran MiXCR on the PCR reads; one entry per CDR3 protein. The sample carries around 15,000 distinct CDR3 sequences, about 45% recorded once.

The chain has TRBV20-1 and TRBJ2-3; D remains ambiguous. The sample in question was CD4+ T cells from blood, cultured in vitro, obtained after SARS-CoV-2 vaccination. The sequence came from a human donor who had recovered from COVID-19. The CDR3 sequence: CSDTLRPGRTDTQYF. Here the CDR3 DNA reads TGCAGTGACACACTACGGCCGGGTCGCACAGATACGCAGTATTTT.